This T cell receptor beta chain was sequenced for a study of blood T cells in healthy people across ages. Study findings and constraints: When set beside aged donors, long-lived donors presented more naive CD4+ cells and higher diversity. Using unsorted PBMCs precluded a conclusive naive versus antigen-experienced comparison.

Note on this clonotype: Its antigen is currently unknown. Germline is not matched at one junction end, which may reflect a read error.

Germline values: CDR1 SGHRS, CDR2 YFSETQ. This CDR3 region has 12 residues. Then a second PCR, running roughly 7 to 11 cycles, was carried out with a sample-barcoded 5' primer and a J-beta primer mix. A single record per CDR3 protein comes from TCRdb applying MiXCR to the 5' RACE reads. The repertoire holds more than 900,000 distinct CDR3 sequences, with 25% to 30% as singletons. The same sample was also studied in work on T cells of mothers and their children.

The rearrangement links TRBV5-1 to TRBJ2-7; no reliable D call. This TCR was recovered from a woman aged 40 to 50 in good health. The sample consisted of blood. CDR3 coding DNA: TGCACCAGCAGCCGAGCCGCCTACGAGCAGTACTTC. This sequence encodes CTSSRAAYEQYF.